The T cell receptor beta chain described here comes from a study of blood T cell repertoires in COVID-19. About the research overall: The United States, Italy and Spain supplied acute and convalescent COVID-19 samples. PBMCs, B-cell-depleted T cells, or T cells provided the cDNA or gDNA that made up the material.

Authors' data handling: The assay estimated nucleated cells by amplifying reference gene primers. TCRdb's copy holds only in-frame clones and misses some; the assay was immunoSEQ multiplex PCR. V, J and clone size derive from that table, while D and trimming were established from the DNA sequence. The data show fewer than 100,000 clones, 80% seen once. Germline CDR1 and CDR2: MNHEY and SMNVEV (reference sequence). V gave up 5 bases and J gave up 4 bases; unmatched junction bases: 8. This CDR3 is built from 14 residues. This clonotype originated in a woman aged 65 to 85 with acute or convalescent COVID-19. This sequence joins TRBV27 and TRBJ2-7, with TRBD1 matching 7 bases. The specimen sequenced was peripheral blood. The CDR3 DNA reads as TGTGCCAGCAGTCCCATAGGGGGCAGTTACGAGCAGTACTTC. Translation: CASSPIGGSYEQYF.